This TCR beta chain was captured by sequencing in a study of blood T cells in healthy people across ages (dated by TCRdb to between 2014 and 2017). About the study as a whole: In model experiments, template switching captured about one uniquely barcoded TCR beta cDNA molecule for every two T cells. Age-related changes in TCR beta repertoire diversity were measured in the study by deep sequencing normalized with unique cDNA molecular identifiers. Four age groups were formed from the donors: young (average 16 years), middle-aged (just under 40), aged (under 70) and long-lived (about 75). Donors of different ages were randomly distributed across sequencing lanes to avoid experimental bias. The study analyzed two additional independent replicas of 1 million unique cDNA reads from the same blood draw for two donors, one aged 18 to 30 and one aged 80 or older.

CDR1 DFQATT and CDR2 SNEGSKA were looked up in the germline V gene (reference sequence). The CDR3 sequence holds 15 residues, the cysteine and phenylalanine included. Only the CDR3 DNA stays, 45 bases, in frame from base 1. On this clonotype itself: Its antigen is still unknown. A junction boundary mismatches the germline segment, possibly from a read error.

The library was produced with 5' RACE. The instrument was an Illumina HiSeq 2500. A second PCR of about 6 to 11 cycles was run with a J-beta primer mix and a sample-barcoded 5' primer. A template-switch 5' adaptor carrying 12 random nucleotides introduced a unique molecular identifier onto each TCR beta cDNA molecule. Each sample yielded at least 2.5 million CDR3-containing paired-end reads. All of the RNA was converted into first-strand cDNA using the Mint cDNA synthesis kit, with a TRBC-specific oligonucleotide serving as the primer. After uracil-DNA glycosylase treatment, a first 18-cycle PCR used universal primers M1SS and BC2_uni_R on all cDNA. Under the source paper's analysis protocol: Each sample was normalized by randomly selecting 1 million high-quality reads, each carrying a distinct molecular identifier. Reads with shared molecular identifiers were discarded instead of being binned into consensus sequences. MiTCR, run with a Q25 quality threshold and the strictest error-elimination algorithm, handled CDR3 identification, clonotype clustering and error correction. Lower-bound total TCR beta diversity was estimated with a nonparametric unseen species model using Euler transformation. TCRdb trimmed the raw reads at Q25, called clones with MiXCR and kept productive beta chains. Each entry is one CDR3 protein sequence, shown with its most common DNA and genes. TCRdb's processing, not the authors' own work, is the source of the V and J calls. The sample has about 1 million distinct CDR3 sequences on record, 40% to 45% of them singletons. Jointly, the top ten make up approximately 20% of the sample.

Study-level results and caveats: As age increased, observed TCR beta diversity per million T cells dropped in a roughly linear way, and a significant reduction was already evident by age around 41. There was a strong correlation between observed TCR beta diversity and the percentage of naive T cells measured by flow cytometry. Bulk unsorted PBMC profiling prevented conclusive comparison of naive and antigen-experienced compartments. Because donor CMV infection status was unknown, age-related changes in expanded clonotypes were potentially confounded. Estimates of total diversity based on one million sequenced T cells were considered lower bounds and underestimates. Compared with the aged group, the long-lived group had more naive CD4+ T cells, fewer expanded clones and increased TCR diversity, a pattern suggesting age selection.

Systemically healthy Caucasian individuals from Russia, 39 in total and aged about 6 to 90 years, were included as donors. Around 10 milliliters of peripheral blood were collected from each donor into EDTA-treated Vacutainer tubes. Ficoll-Paque density-gradient centrifugation was used to isolate PBMCs, with at least 6.5 million per sample. Trizol reagent was used to extract total RNA from the PBMCs, yielding at least 5 micrograms per sample. Naive CD45RAhigh/CD27high T cell percentages were measured by flow cytometry on a PBMC aliquot from every donor. The V and J genes are TRBV20-1 and TRBJ2-4, and TRBD1 matches 9 of the central bases. The end of the DNA aligns better with TRBJ2-7, so the J call may be wrong. Material: blood. This clonotype was sampled from a woman aged 60-75 years in good health. The CDR3 protein: CSPSRTDRGYYEQYF. The sequenced DNA: TGCAGTCCTAGCAGAACCGACAGGGGGTACTACGAGCAGTACTTC.